The 4 T cell receptor beta chains below come from one sample, sequenced in a study of blood T cell repertoires in COVID-19. Repertoires were generated with immunoSEQ multiplex PCR, while TCRdb's copy carries only in-frame clones and drops some. The sample lists roughly 260,000 clones, approximately 90% occurring once. Sequencing used peripheral blood. The receptors come from a middle-aged woman who had recovered from COVID-19.

The chain has TRBV5-1 and TRBJ2-5; 12 positions agree with TRBD2. This CDR3 comprises 16 residues. Unmatched junction bases numbered 7, after V lost 2 bases and J lost 5 bases. CDR1 and CDR2 (germline): SGHRS, YFSETQ. CDR3 sequence: CASSLETSGRGETQYF. The CDR3 DNA reads TGCGCCAGCAGCTTAGAGACTAGCGGGAGAGGGGAGACCCAGTACTTC.

The V gene is TRBV27, the J gene TRBJ2-3; 8 bases map to TRBD2. The CDR3 loop spans 16 amino acids. The J segment lost 7 bases and the V segment lost 5 bases, leaving 14 bases of the junction unmatched. Germline V gene sequence: CDR1 MNHEY, CDR2 SMNVEV (reference sequence). CDR3 sequence reads: CASSRVSVAGFHTQYF. The CDR3 region has the DNA TGTGCCAGCAGTAGGGTATCGGTAGCGGGATTTCATACGCAGTATTTT.

As to this clone: Other DNA sequences of this sample code for an identical CDR3. This chain links TRBV3-1 (or the pseudogene TRBV3-2) with TRBJ2-1, with D perhaps matching TRBD1 (5 bases). Germline V gives CDR1 LGHDT, CDR2 YNNKEL (reference sequence). V lost 8 bases and J 7 bases, leaving 9 bases between the germline ends. The CDR3 extends over 11 amino acids. CDR3 residues: CASRGANEQFF. CDR3 bases: TGTGCCAGCCGTGGGGCGAATGAGCAGTTCTTC.

This rearrangement joins TRBV3-1 (or the pseudogene TRBV3-2) to TRBJ2-3; no definite D call. Germline lookup yields CDR1 LGHDT and CDR2 YNNKEL (reference sequence). CDR3 length: 16 residues. V was cut by 4 bases and J by 1 base, with 15 bases left in between. The CDR3 region is CASSPTTPKGTDTQYF. The CDR3 coding sequence is TGTGCCAGCAGCCCAACGACTCCGAAGGGCACAGATACGCAGTATTTT.